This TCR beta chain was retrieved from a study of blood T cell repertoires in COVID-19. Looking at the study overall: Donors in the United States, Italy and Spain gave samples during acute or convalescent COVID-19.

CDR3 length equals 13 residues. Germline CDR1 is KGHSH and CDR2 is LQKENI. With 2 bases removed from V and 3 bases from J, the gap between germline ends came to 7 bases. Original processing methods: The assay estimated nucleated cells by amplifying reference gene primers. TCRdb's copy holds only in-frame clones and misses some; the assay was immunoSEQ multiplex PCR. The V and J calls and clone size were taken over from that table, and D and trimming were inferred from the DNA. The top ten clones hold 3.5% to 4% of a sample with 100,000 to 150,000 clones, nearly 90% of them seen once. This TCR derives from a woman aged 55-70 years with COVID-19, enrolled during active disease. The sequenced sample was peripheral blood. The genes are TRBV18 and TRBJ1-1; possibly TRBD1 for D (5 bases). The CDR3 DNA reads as TGTGCCAGCTCACCAGACAGCCACACTGAAGCTTTCTTT. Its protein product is CASSPDSHTEAFF.